The sequence of this T cell receptor beta chain was determined in a study of OX40 agonist ivuxolimab in advanced cancers. Overall study: Participants, approximately 81% male, averaged about 59 years of age, ranging from roughly 23 to 90. Partial response was recorded in three patients: one hepatocellular carcinoma and two cutaneous melanoma cases.

Notes on the study in general: Blood T cells, both CD4+ and CD8+, expanded clonally by week 6 at 0.1 to 3.0 mg/kg.

Using immunoSEQ multiplex PCR, the repertoire was profiled, and TCRdb retains in-frame clones only, with some absent. The repertoire includes roughly 60,000 clones, 86% of them detected once, and about 3% sits in the top ten. Regarding this clone: Its antigen is unidentified.

The receptor comes from an adult with an advanced solid tumor such as melanoma, head and neck, liver or kidney cancer. The starting material was CD4+ or CD8+ T cells sorted from blood, obtained in a trial of the OX40 agonist ivuxolimab.

CDR3 amino acids: CASGGTVQTQYF. The CDR3, as DNA: TGTGCCAGCGGGGGGACAGTACAGACCCAGTACTTC. The V gene is TRBV2, the J gene TRBJ2-5; TRBD1 might be the D (7 bases). V lost 8 bases to trimming and J lost 6 bases, with 13 bases between them. The CDR3 covers 12 residues. The germline gives CDR1 SNHLY, CDR2 FYNNEI.